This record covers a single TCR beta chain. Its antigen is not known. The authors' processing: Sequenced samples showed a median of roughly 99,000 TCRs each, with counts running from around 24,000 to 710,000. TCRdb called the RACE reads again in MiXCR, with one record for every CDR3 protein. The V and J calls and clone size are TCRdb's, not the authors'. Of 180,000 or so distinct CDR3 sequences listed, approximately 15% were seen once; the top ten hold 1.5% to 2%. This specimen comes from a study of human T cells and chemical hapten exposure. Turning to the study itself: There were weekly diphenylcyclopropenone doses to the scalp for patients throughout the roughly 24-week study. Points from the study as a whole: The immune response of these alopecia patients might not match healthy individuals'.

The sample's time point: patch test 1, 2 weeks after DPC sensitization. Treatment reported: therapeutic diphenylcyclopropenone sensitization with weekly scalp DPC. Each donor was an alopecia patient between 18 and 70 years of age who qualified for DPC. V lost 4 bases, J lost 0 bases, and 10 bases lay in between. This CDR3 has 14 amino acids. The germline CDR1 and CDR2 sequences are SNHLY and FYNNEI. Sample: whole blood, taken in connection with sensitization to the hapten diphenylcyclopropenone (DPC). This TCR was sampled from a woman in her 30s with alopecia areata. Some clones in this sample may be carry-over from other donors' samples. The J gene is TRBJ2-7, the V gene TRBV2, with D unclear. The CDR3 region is CASSALLSSYEQYF. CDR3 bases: TGTGCCAGCAGTGCACTTCTAAGCTCCTACGAGCAGTACTTC.